The 4 T cell receptor beta chains listed next were all sequenced from one sample in a study of T cell responses to AZD1222 COVID-19 vaccine. Assay: immunoSEQ multiplex PCR; the TCRdb copy retains only in-frame clones and omits some. Of 150,000 to 160,000 clones in the sample, 90% were seen once. Sequencing was performed on peripheral blood, taken on day 0 of AZD1222 vaccination. Source of these receptors: an adult in good health.

This chain connects TRBV27 to TRBJ2-1; D is possibly TRBD2 (7 bases). Germline V gene sequence: CDR1 MNHEY, CDR2 SMNVEV (reference sequence). The CDR3 consists of 14 residues. The germline V and J ends were trimmed by 3 bases and 6 bases, with 12 bases remaining between them. The chain's CDR3 is CASSFLAGANEQFF. The CDR3 coding sequence is TGTGCCAGCAGTTTTTTGGCGGGGGCCAATGAGCAGTTCTTC.

The chain has TRBV5-1 and TRBJ1-1; D unresolved. V dropped 1 base and J dropped 0 bases, with 7 bases sitting between them. This CDR3 spans 14 amino acids. Germline CDR1 and CDR2: SGHRS and YFSETQ. The CDR3 DNA reads TGCGCCAGCAGCTTGACTAATCTGAACACTGAAGCTTTCTTT. Its protein product is CASSLTNLNTEAFF.

This clone came up a few times. This chain joins TRBV7-8 and TRBJ1-5; D not resolved. V lost 5 bases to trimming and J lost 3 bases, with 5 bases between them. This CDR3 has 12 amino acids. Germline V lookup: CDR1 SGHVS, CDR2 FQNEAQ. CDR3 loop: CASSLHNQPQHF. The CDR3 nucleotides are TGTGCCAGCAGCCTACACAATCAGCCCCAGCATTTT.

This rearrangement joins TRBV4-1 to TRBJ2-1, with a weak D call TRBD2 (5 bases). Germline CDR1 is MGHRA and CDR2 is YSYEKL. Trimming left V 4 bases short and J 4 bases short, with 17 bases between. The CDR3 covers 16 residues. The CDR3 protein is CASSRSSGQRYNEQFF. CDR3 coding DNA: TGCGCCAGCAGCCGCTCAAGCGGTCAGCGGTACAATGAGCAGTTCTTC.